These 27 T cell receptor beta chains originate from one sample sequenced in a study of cytotoxic CD8 clonotypes in ibrutinib-treated CLL. Profiled with immunoSEQ multiplex PCR; TCRdb holds only in-frame clones, not every one. This sample has some 150,000 clones, with around 77% found just once. This specimen consisted of PBMCs, obtained after 12 months of ibrutinib treatment. Receptors originate from a human donor with chronic lymphocytic leukemia.

This sequence joins TRBV6-5 and TRBJ1-1, with D possibly being TRBD1 (6 bases). The CDR3 sequence is 16 residues long. Germline loops: CDR1 MNHEY, CDR2 SVGAGI. With 0 bases removed from V and 3 bases from J, the gap between germline ends came to 14 bases. The CDR3 DNA reads TGTGCCAGCAGTTACTCGCGGGGAGAGGGGGACACTGAAGCTTTCTTT. As protein: CASSYSRGEGDTEAFF.

The chain links TRBV5-5 to TRBJ2-2; D gene uncertain. The CDR3 length is 12 residues. The germline V gene encodes CDR1 SGHKS and CDR2 YYEKEE (reference sequence). The V end lost 5 bases, the J end lost 4 bases, and 6 bases lay between the germline ends. DNA of the CDR3: TGTGCCAGCAGTTCCTTCACCGGGGAGCTGTTTTTT. Translating it yields CASSSFTGELFF.

This clone was picked up one time. Written as DNA, the CDR3 is TGTGCCAGCATGGTCGGCACCTATGGCTACACCTTC. Protein: CASMVGTYGYTF. This chain uses TRBV2 with TRBJ1-2; no clear D. The germline V gene encodes CDR1 SNHLY and CDR2 FYNNEI. Trimming shortened V by 7 bases and J by 4 bases, and 10 bases separated the two germline ends. The CDR3 has 12 residues.

The rearrangement joins TRBV6-5 to TRBJ1-2; 9 positions match TRBD1. Germline CDR1 reads MNHEY; CDR2 reads SVGAGI. The CDR3 contains 14 residues. The V gene end was trimmed by 6 bases and the J gene end by 4 bases; junction bases not matched to a gene: 6. The CDR3 DNA reads as TGTGCCAGCAGCGGACAGGGGCCACCCTATGGCTACACCTTC. Translation: CASSGQGPPYGYTF.

The chain uses TRBV27 and TRBJ1-2, with D possibly matching TRBD1 (5 bases). Looked up from germline, CDR1 is MNHEY and CDR2 is SMNVEV (reference sequence). This CDR3 spans 15 amino acids. V lost 4 bases to trimming and J lost 5 bases, with 17 bases between them. In nucleotides, the CDR3 is TGTGCCAGCAGTTATCTAACAGGAGGAACTTATGGCTACACCTTC. It specifies CASSYLTGGTYGYTF.

The rearrangement uses TRBV29-1 and TRBJ1-2; D is uncertain. Germline assignment: CDR1 SQVTM and CDR2 ANQGSEA. V lost 4 bases to trimming and J lost 7 bases, with 16 bases between them. The CDR3 contains 13 residues. In nucleotides, the CDR3 is TGCAGCGTTGCGGAACTCCTCGCTAGTGGCTACACCTTC. Translated, it gives CSVAELLASGYTF.

This sequence joins TRBV7-9 and TRBJ2-7; 8 positions match TRBD1. CDR3 length equals 18 residues. V shed 4 bases and J 4 bases; nucleotides not matched to a gene: 18. The germline V gene encodes CDR1 SEHNR and CDR2 FQNEAQ (reference sequence). The CDR3 nucleotides are TGTGCCAGCAGCTCGCCGGACAGGGCGACGTCGAGGCCTTACGAGCAGTACTTC. Amino acid sequence: CASSSPDRATSRPYEQYF.

This chain joins TRBV2 and TRBJ2-6; D gene ambiguous. Trimming left V 1 base short and J 0 bases short, with 7 bases between. This CDR3 spans 16 amino acids. CDR1 and CDR2 (germline): SNHLY, FYNNEI. CDR3 loop: CASSEGVISGANVLTF. CDR3 DNA sequence: TGTGCCAGCAGTGAAGGCGTAATCTCTGGGGCCAACGTCCTGACTTTC.

The chain joins TRBV6-6 to TRBJ2-7, with a tentative D call TRBD2 (5 bases). V gave up 0 bases and J gave up 2 bases, with 11 bases separating them. Germline V gene data show CDR1 as MNHNY and CDR2 as SVGAGI (reference sequence). This CDR3 is 15 amino acids long. The CDR3 loop is CASSYSTMSTYEQYF. CDR3 in DNA: TGTGCCAGCAGTTACTCGACTATGAGTACCTACGAGCAGTACTTC.

The rearrangement uses TRBV27 and TRBJ1-5; the D is unclear. V was shortened by 2 bases and J by 0 bases, with 8 bases between the two germline ends. This CDR3 region has 15 residues. In germline, CDR1 is MNHEY, CDR2 SMNVEV (reference sequence). CDR3 coding DNA: TGTGCCAGCAGTTTAAGCCCCTATAGCAATCAGCCCCAGCATTTT. This translates into CASSLSPYSNQPQHF.

This rearrangement joins TRBV19 to TRBJ1-2; 10 positions agree with TRBD1. Germline V gene sequence: CDR1 LNHDA, CDR2 SQIVND (reference sequence). CDR3 length: 17 residues. The J segment lost 4 bases and the V segment lost 4 bases, leaving 12 bases of the junction unmatched. CDR3 protein: CASSRAGTGARGYGYTF. The CDR3 nucleotides are TGTGCCAGTAGTAGGGCCGGGACAGGGGCTCGGGGCTATGGCTACACCTTC.

This rearrangement joins TRBV11-1 to TRBJ2-7; the match to TRBD2 covers 15 bases. Germline trimming cut 3 bases from V and 0 bases from J; bases unmatched to any gene: 3. The CDR3 has 17 residues. Germline V gene lookup returns CDR1 SGHAT and CDR2 FQDESV (reference sequence). The CDR3 spells CASSFGTSGGNSYEQYF. In DNA, the CDR3 is TGTGCCAGCAGCTTCGGGACTAGCGGGGGGAACTCCTACGAGCAGTACTTC.

The rearrangement links TRBV30 to TRBJ2-1; the match to TRBD2 covers 16 bases. This CDR3 contains 17 residues. CDR1 and CDR2 (germline): GTSNPN, SVGIG (reference sequence). The V segment lost 5 bases and the J segment 2 bases; nucleotides outside the gene matches: 6. The CDR3 DNA follows: TGTGCCTGGGACAAAGGGACTAGCGGGAGGGCCTACAATGAGCAGTTCTTC. Translated, it gives CAWDKGTSGRAYNEQFF.

This sequence joins TRBV6-4 and TRBJ2-7; 7 bases fit TRBD2. Germline CDR1 MRHNA, CDR2 SNTAGT. This CDR3 region has 13 residues. The junction had 7 bases not matched to a gene; V was cut back by 9 bases and J by 2 bases. The CDR3 DNA follows: TGTGCCAGAAAAGCGGGAAAGCCCTACGAGCAGTACTTC. This translates into CARKAGKPYEQYF.

The chain joins TRBV18 to TRBJ2-2; 9 bases match TRBD2. This CDR3 has 19 amino acids. The germline gives CDR1 KGHSH, CDR2 LQKENI. The J segment lost 0 bases and the V segment lost 0 bases, leaving 8 bases of the junction unmatched. The CDR3 DNA follows: TGTGCCAGCTCACCACCGGAGACTAGCGGACCCGCGAACACCGGGGAGCTGTTTTTT. Translation gives CASSPPETSGPANTGELFF.

The CDR3 protein is CASSLRGGAYEQYF. The CDR3 nucleotides read TGTGCCAGCAGTTTGCGGGGGGGAGCCTACGAGCAGTACTTC. The rearrangement joins TRBV27 to TRBJ2-7; 9 positions agree with TRBD2. The CDR3 consists of 14 residues. The V and J ends lost 3 bases and 2 bases, in that order; junction bases with no gene match: 2. Per germline, CDR1 MNHEY and CDR2 SMNVEV (reference sequence).

This rearrangement joins TRBV5-1 to TRBJ1-2; D remains ambiguous. CDR1 SGHRS and CDR2 YFSETQ come from the germline V gene. The CDR3 is 13 residues long. V dropped 0 bases and J dropped 4 bases, with 7 bases sitting between them. CDR3 nucleotide sequence: TGCGCCAGCAGCTTGGAAGGCAGCTATGGCTACACCTTC. Encoded protein: CASSLEGSYGYTF.

V and J are TRBV5-1 and TRBJ1-3; 7 positions agree with TRBD1. The CDR3 runs 15 residues. V shed 0 bases, J shed 5 bases, and the junction held 5 bases outside the gene matches. Per the germline V gene, CDR1 is SGHRS and CDR2 is YFSETQ. The CDR3 region is CASSLGQGGRNTIYF. In DNA form, the CDR3 reads TGCGCCAGCAGCTTGGGACAGGGTGGCCGAAACACCATATATTTT. Together with reference TRBV5-1 and TRBJ1-3, the CDR3 gives the full variable domain: KAGVTQTPRYLIKTRGQQVTLSCSPISGHRSVSWYQQTPGQGLQFLFEYFSETQRNKGNFPGRFSGRQFSNSRSEMNVSTLELGDSALYLCASSLGQGGRNTIYFGEGSWLTVV.

The chain is built from TRBV4-2 and TRBJ2-2; 10 bases match TRBD1. The CDR3 runs 16 residues. V lost 0 bases, J lost 7 bases, and 5 bases stayed unmatched. Germline CDR1 reads LGHNA; CDR2 reads YNFKEQ. CDR3 DNA: TGTGCCAGCAGCCAAGAAGCGACAGGGGGCGGCGGGGAGCTGTTTTTT. As protein: CASSQEATGGGGELFF.

The V call is TRBV2, the J call TRBJ2-2; 10 bases line up with TRBD1. CDR1 and CDR2 from the germline V gene are SNHLY and FYNNEI. This CDR3 region has 15 residues. V shed 6 bases and J 4 bases; nucleotides not matched to a gene: 5. The CDR3 coding sequence is TGTGCCAGCAGCCCGGGACAGGGGACCACCGGGGAGCTGTTTTTT. Translating it yields CASSPGQGTTGELFF.

The V gene is TRBV6-1, the J gene TRBJ2-3, with D tentatively TRBD2 (5 bases). CDR3 length equals 15 residues. Trimming shortened V by 5 bases and J by 4 bases, and 16 bases separated the two germline ends. Per the germline V gene, CDR1 is MNHNS and CDR2 is SASEGT. CDR3 amino acids: CASSRTLGWADTQYF. Written as DNA, the CDR3 is TGTGCCAGCAGTAGGACTCTCGGTTGGGCAGATACGCAGTATTTT.

J is TRBJ2-7 and V is TRBV18, with 7 bases identical to TRBD1. In germline, CDR1 is KGHSH, CDR2 LQKENI. This CDR3 contains 14 residues. With V trimmed by 3 bases and J by 3 bases, 5 bases remained unmatched. The CDR3 nucleotides are TGTGCCAGCTCACCGGGACAGCTGAGCTACGAGCAGTACTTC. It encodes CASSPGQLSYEQYF.

This clone has a single count. V usage is TRBV5-6 and J usage is TRBJ2-2; 13 positions agree with TRBD2. Germline CDR1 SGHDT, CDR2 YYEEEE. V dropped 0 bases and J dropped 6; count of bases not matched to a gene: 11. The length of the CDR3 is 19 residues. CDR3 loop: CASSLGLLTSGRFAGELFF. The CDR3 coding sequence is TGTGCCAGCAGCTTGGGGCTGCTGACTAGCGGGAGGTTTGCCGGGGAGCTGTTTTTT.

The chain couples TRBV28 to TRBJ1-1; no clear D gene. The length of the CDR3 is 14 residues. CDR1 MDHEN and CDR2 SYDVKM come from the germline V gene. V lost 11 bases and J 6 bases, leaving 22 bases between the germline ends. The CDR3 loop reads CASTPPQTAAEAFF. CDR3 bases: TGTGCCTCTACCCCACCCCAAACGGCGGCTGAAGCTTTCTTT.

To note about this clone: Additional DNA sequences in this sample encode the identical CDR3. The rearrangement joins TRBV18 to TRBJ1-5; D not certain. In germline, CDR1 is KGHSH, CDR2 LQKENI. Trimming removed 4 bases at V and 1 base at J, with 5 bases between. The CDR3 has 13 residues. The CDR3 DNA reads as TGTGCCAGCTCACAACAGAGCAATCAGCCCCAGCATTTT. It codes for CASSQQSNQPQHF.

The CDR3 sequence is CASRAPGLDTGELFF. CDR3 DNA: TGTGCCAGCAGGGCGCCGGGGCTCGACACCGGGGAGCTGTTTTTT. The chain joins TRBV2 to TRBJ2-2; TRBD1 or TRBD2 may be the D gene (5 bases each). The V end lost 6 bases, the J end lost 3 bases, and 14 bases lay between the germline ends. The length of the CDR3 is 15 residues. Germline V gene data show CDR1 as SNHLY and CDR2 as FYNNEI. Filled out from reference TRBV2 and TRBJ2-2, the complete variable domain reads EPEVTQTPSHQVTQMGQEVILRCVPISNHLYFYWYRQILGQKVEFLVSFYNNEISEKSEIFDDQFSVERPDGSNFTLKIRSTKLEDSAMYFCASRAPGLDTGELFFGEGSRLTVL.

The genes are TRBV7-2 and TRBJ1-2, with TRBD1 matching 10 bases. V lost 0 bases and J lost 8; bases outside the gene matches: 6. Germline V CDR1 and CDR2: SGHTA, FQGNSA. This CDR3 is built from 15 residues. The CDR3 sequence: CASSLAGQGLGGYTF. The CDR3, as DNA: TGTGCCAGCAGCTTAGCGGGACAGGGGTTAGGGGGCTACACCTTC. Full variable domain (remainder filled in from reference TRBV7-2 and TRBJ1-2): GAGVSQSPSNKVTEKGKDVELRCDPISGHTALYWYRQSLGQGLEFLIYFQGNSAPDKSGLPSDRFSAERTGGSVSTLTIQRTQQEDSAVYLCASSLAGQGLGGYTFGSGTRLTVV.